The 18 T cell receptor beta chains presented below share a single source sample, sequenced in a study of metastatic and nonmetastatic thyroid tumors. TCRdb ran MiXCR on the PCR reads. This sample has 4,000 or so clones, with 36% found just once. Thyroid surgery was preceded by no treatment in any patient. Material for sequencing was tumor tissue. These receptors all come from a female donor with papillary thyroid cancer or a benign thyroid nodule (not recorded which). Some clones in this sample may be carry-over from other donors' samples.

The chain has TRBV6-1 and TRBJ1-1; D gene unclear. V was pared by 5 bases and J by 5 bases, with 15 bases between. The V gene's germline CDR1 is MNHNS and CDR2 SASEGT. This CDR3 is built from 14 residues. The CDR3 DNA reads TGTGCCAGCAGTCCAGAAGGGCTTCGGACTGAAGCTTTCTTT. Residues: CASSPEGLRTEAFF.

The chain recombines TRBV7-3 with TRBJ2-7; TRBD2 matches at 12 bases. Germline V lookup: CDR1 SGHTA, CDR2 FQGTGA. J gave up 3 bases and V 5 bases, and 2 bases lay outside the gene matches. The CDR3 runs to 14 residues. This CDR3 reads CASSLTSGSYEQYF. The CDR3 bases are TGTGCCAGCAGCCTGACTAGCGGGAGCTACGAGCAGTACTTC.

The chain recombines TRBV11-1 with TRBJ2-1, with TRBD1 as a possible D gene (6 bases). V shed 4 bases and J shed 6 bases, with 16 bases lying between them. Germline values: CDR1 SGHAT, CDR2 FQDESV (reference sequence). This CDR3 has 15 residues. CDR3 in amino acids: CASSSLSGTTNEQFF. In DNA, the CDR3 is TGTGCCAGCAGCTCTCTATCCGGGACAACCAATGAGCAGTTCTTC.

This clone was seen a handful of times. The chain links TRBV2 to TRBJ2-3; TRBD1 aligns across 8 bases. Germline CDR1 SNHLY, CDR2 FYNNEI. The length of the CDR3 is 15 residues. The V and J ends lost 5 bases and 0 bases, in that order; junction bases with no gene match: 4. The CDR3 loop reads CASSRQGHSTDTQYF. As DNA, the CDR3 is TGTGCCAGCAGTCGACAGGGGCATAGCACAGATACGCAGTATTTT. Full variable domain (rest looked up from reference TRBV2 and TRBJ2-3): EPEVTQTPSHQVTQMGQEVILRCVPISNHLYFYWYRQILGQKVEFLVSFYNNEISEKSEIFDDQFSVERPDGSNFTLKIRSTKLEDSAMYFCASSRQGHSTDTQYFGPGTRLTVL.

This clone has a handful of counts. This chain connects TRBV6-1 to TRBJ1-5; tentatively, D is TRBD1 (5 bases). The germline CDR1 and CDR2 sequences are MNHNS and SASEGT. With 0 bases removed from V and 4 bases from J, the gap between germline ends came to 10 bases. The CDR3 is 15 amino acids. The CDR3, as DNA: TGTGCCAGCAGTGAAGCTTGGGGGGGAAATCAGCCCCAGCATTTT. Protein product: CASSEAWGGNQPQHF.

The chain couples TRBV6-1 to TRBJ2-7; a possible D gene is TRBD1 (5 bases). This CDR3 has 15 residues. Trimming cost V 6 bases and J 3 bases, with 18 bases left between them. Germline assignment: CDR1 MNHNS and CDR2 SASEGT. The DNA for the CDR3 is TGTGCCAGCAGGGCCCCAGGGTTCGGTATCTACGAGCAGTACTTC. Translating gives CASRAPGFGIYEQYF.

The chain combines TRBV5-5 with TRBJ1-1; TRBD1 might be the D (6 bases). The CDR3 extends over 14 amino acids. V was shortened by 4 bases and J by 4 bases, with 14 bases between the two germline ends. Germline V gene data show CDR1 as SGHKS and CDR2 as YYEKEE (reference sequence). The CDR3 protein is CASSEEGGITEAFF. Written as DNA, the CDR3 is TGTGCCAGCAGCGAGGAGGGGGGTATCACTGAAGCTTTCTTT.

CDR3: CASSHLNSPLHF. CDR3 bases: TGCGCCAGCAGCCACCTGAATTCACCCCTCCACTTT. The J gene is TRBJ1-6, the V gene TRBV4-1; no firm D call. This CDR3 is built from 12 residues. Trimming pared 3 bases from V and 7 bases from J, leaving 4 bases between. The germline CDR1 and CDR2 sequences are MGHRA and YSYEKL.

In its sample, this clone is medium-sized (0.01 to 0.1%). The chain has TRBV5-1 and TRBJ1-2; maybe TRBD1 (6 bases). Deletions cut 0 bases from V and 2 bases from J, with 8 bases between. CDR3 length: 14 residues. Germline CDR1 SGHRS, CDR2 YFSETQ. The CDR3 coding sequence is TGCGCCAGCAGCTTGGACAGGGAAAACTATGGCTACACCTTC. This encodes CASSLDRENYGYTF. The entire variable domain, with the rest obtained from reference TRBV5-1 and TRBJ1-2, is as follows: KAGVTQTPRYLIKTRGQQVTLSCSPISGHRSVSWYQQTPGQGLQFLFEYFSETQRNKGNFPGRFSGRQFSNSRSEMNVSTLELGDSALYLCASSLDRENYGYTFGSGTRLTVV.

This clone is judged large. The chain recombines TRBV3-1 with TRBJ2-1; 12 bases map to TRBD2. The CDR3 runs to 15 residues. V gave up 6 bases and J gave up 7 bases; unmatched junction bases: 7. The germline gives CDR1 LGHDT, CDR2 YNNKEL (reference sequence). The CDR3 DNA follows: TGTGCCAGCAGTCTCGGACTAGCGGGGCGTAATGAGCAGTTCTTC. Protein sequence: CASSLGLAGRNEQFF.

The CDR3 loop reads CASSEAPGEVEKLFF. The CDR3 nucleotides are TGTGCCAGCAGTGAAGCTCCGGGTGAAGTTGAAAAACTGTTTTTT. J is TRBJ1-4 and V is TRBV2, with D unclear. The V gene's germline CDR1 is SNHLY and CDR2 FYNNEI. V dropped 0 bases and J dropped 7 bases, with 12 bases sitting between them. CDR3 length: 15 residues.

This clone was seen more than once but under ten times. The chain employs TRBV5-1 and TRBJ1-3; 7 bases align to TRBD1. Germline loops: CDR1 SGHRS, CDR2 YFSETQ. The CDR3 is 17 residues long. The V gene end was trimmed by 0 bases and the J gene end by 0 bases; junction bases not matched to a gene: 6. The DNA for the CDR3 is TGCGCCAGCAGCTTGGGTCAGGGGGGGCACTCTGGAAACACCATATATTTT. Amino acids: CASSLGQGGHSGNTIYF.

The V and J genes are TRBV24-1 and TRBJ1-1; 7 bases are a match to TRBD1. This CDR3 spans 12 amino acids. The trim removed 4 bases at V and 12 bases at J, leaving 7 bases unmatched. CDR1 KGHDR and CDR2 SFDVKD come from the germline V gene. This CDR3 is CATSDRTGIPFF. CDR3 DNA: TGTGCCACCAGTGACCGGACAGGCATCCCTTTCTTT.

This clone was detected only a few times. This chain links TRBV6-6 with TRBJ1-6; the match to TRBD1 covers 9 bases. The germline gives CDR1 MNHNY, CDR2 SVGAGI (reference sequence). CDR3 length: 16 residues. The V segment lost 0 bases and the J segment 7 bases; nucleotides outside the gene matches: 4. The CDR3 protein is CASSYSGDRVNSPLHF. The DNA for the CDR3 is TGTGCCAGCAGTTACTCGGGGGACAGGGTCAATTCACCCCTCCACTTT.

This clone has just a few counts. The rearrangement links TRBV2 to TRBJ1-2, with D possibly matching TRBD1 (5 bases). The CDR3 consists of 14 residues. CDR1 and CDR2 (germline): SNHLY, FYNNEI. Trimming stripped 0 bases from V and 4 bases from J, with 9 bases between. CDR3 sequence reads: CASSEAAGLYGYTF. The CDR3 DNA follows: TGTGCCAGCAGTGAAGCAGCGGGGCTCTATGGCTACACCTTC.

This chain joins TRBV20-1 and TRBJ2-1; 9 bases agree with TRBD2. Germline values: CDR1 DFQATT, CDR2 SNEGSKA (reference sequence). This CDR3 has 19 residues. V shed 3 bases and J 0 bases; nucleotides not matched to a gene: 15. This chain's CDR3 is CSARGGAEREVRSYNEQFF. The CDR3 nucleotides are TGCAGTGCTAGGGGGGGAGCCGAGCGGGAGGTACGCTCCTACAATGAGCAGTTCTTC.

As for this clone: An end of the junction differs from the germline gene, which may be a read error. The rearrangement joins TRBV10-1 to TRBJ1-1; D not certain. This CDR3 comprises 13 residues. Germline values: CDR1 WNHNN, CDR2 SYGVQD (reference sequence). CDR3 residues: CDSSESRDTEAFF. CDR3 nucleotide sequence: TGCGACAGCAGTGAGTCGAGGGACACTGAAGCTTTCTTT.

The chain couples TRBV6-1 to TRBJ2-7, with 9 nucleotides matching TRBD2. The germline V gene encodes CDR1 MNHNS and CDR2 SASEGT. Trimming at V came to 8 bases and at J to 6 bases, leaving 11 bases not matched to a gene. The length of the CDR3 is 14 residues. CDR3 sequence reads: CASRTIAGEGEQYF. Here the CDR3 DNA reads TGTGCCAGCCGGACGATAGCGGGAGAGGGCGAGCAGTACTTC.